This entry lists 32 T cell receptor beta chains sequenced from one sample in a study of OX40 agonist ivuxolimab in advanced cancers. The protocol was immunoSEQ multiplex PCR, while the TCRdb copy is restricted to in-frame clones and leaves out a portion. This table holds over 75,000 clones, about 90% found once. The sample in question was CD4+ or CD8+ T cells sorted from blood, obtained in a trial of the OX40 agonist ivuxolimab. These receptors originate from an adult with an advanced solid tumor such as melanoma, head and neck, liver or kidney cancer.

A note on this clone: Other DNA sequences in this specimen translate into the identical CDR3. The gene calls are TRBV18 and TRBJ2-5; no definite D call. CDR1 is KGHSH, CDR2 LQKENI, per germline. The V gene lost 2 bases and the J gene lost 0 bases, with 4 bases spanning the gap. CDR3 length: 13 residues. CDR3 in amino acids: CASSPGDQETQYF. In DNA, the CDR3 is TGTGCCAGCTCACCAGGGGACCAAGAGACCCAGTACTTC.

The CDR3 sequence is CATHSAGLGANEQFF. CDR3 coding DNA: TGTGCCACCCACTCAGCGGGGCTAGGTGCCAATGAGCAGTTCTTC. The chain combines TRBV30 with TRBJ2-1; the match to TRBD2 covers 7 bases. CDR1 is GTSNPN and CDR2 is SVGIG in the germline V gene (reference sequence). V lost 8 bases, J lost 6 bases, and 16 bases stayed unmatched. CDR3 size: 15 residues.

The chain links TRBV7-2 to TRBJ1-1; the D is unclear. V was trimmed by 5 bases and J by 1 base, leaving 8 bases between them. Germline CDR1 is SGHTA and CDR2 is FQGNSA. This CDR3 contains 13 residues. CDR3 residues: CASSLVENTEAFF. The CDR3 region has the DNA TGTGCCAGCAGCCTAGTTGAGAACACTGAAGCTTTCTTT.

This clone was seen a few times. This chain uses TRBV28 with TRBJ1-2; D gene unclear. Trimming stripped 6 bases from V and 7 bases from J, with 12 bases between. Per germline, CDR1 MDHEN and CDR2 SYDVKM. This CDR3 has 12 amino acids. CDR3 loop: CASRPRASGYTF. In nucleotides, the CDR3 is TGTGCCAGCAGGCCTCGAGCGAGTGGCTACACCTTC.

This chain uses TRBV2 with TRBJ2-2; no reliable D call. V was clipped by 5 bases and J by 5 bases, with 9 bases between them. The CDR3 has 13 residues. Germline CDR1 SNHLY, CDR2 FYNNEI. CDR3 in DNA: TGTGCCAGCAGTCTGATGGGGACCGGGGAGCTGTTTTTT. Protein product: CASSLMGTGELFF.

The rearrangement uses TRBV7-9 and TRBJ1-2; 10 bases are shared with TRBD1. Germline CDR1 reads SEHNR; CDR2 reads FQNEAQ (reference sequence). Trimming cost V 7 bases and J 1 base; bases outside gene matches: 3. The length of the CDR3 is 14 residues. DNA of the CDR3: TGTGCCAGCATCAGGACAGGGGGTAACTATGGCTACACCTTC. Translation: CASIRTGGNYGYTF.

This chain connects TRBV4-2 to TRBJ2-7; D unresolved. The CDR3 is made up of 14 amino acids. From germline, CDR1 is LGHNA and CDR2 YNFKEQ. V was clipped by 3 bases and J by 0 bases, with 9 bases between them. The CDR3 nucleotides read TGTGCCAGCAGCCACCCCTTCAGCTCCTACGAGCAGTACTTC. It translates to CASSHPFSSYEQYF.

The V call is TRBV6-5, the J call TRBJ1-2, with 8 positions matching TRBD1. V shed 5 bases and J 10 bases; nucleotides not matched to a gene: 12. Germline V gene data show CDR1 as MNHEY and CDR2 as SVGAGI. The CDR3 spans 14 residues. The DNA for the CDR3 is TGTGCCAGCAGTGAACCAGGGGGCGAAATGGACTACACCTTC. Translated: CASSEPGGEMDYTF.

The genes are TRBV11-3 and TRBJ1-1; D might be TRBD1 (5 bases). Per the germline V gene, CDR1 is SGHNT and CDR2 is YENEEA. The CDR3 spans 14 residues. V was pared by 4 bases and J by 3 bases, with 12 bases between. CDR3 amino acids: CASSSAGGYTEAFF. CDR3 sequence (DNA): TGTGCCAGCAGCTCCGCCGGGGGGTACACTGAAGCTTTCTTT.

The CDR3 DNA sequence: TGTGCCAGTAGTCCAGGGACAGGGGGCTATGGCTACACCTTC. The encoded protein is CASSPGTGGYGYTF. The chain has TRBV19 and TRBJ1-2; 11 bases align to TRBD1. Germline V CDR1 and CDR2: LNHDA, SQIVND (reference sequence). CDR3 length: 14 amino acids. The V gene end was trimmed by 5 bases and the J gene end by 4 bases; junction bases not matched to a gene: 3.

V is TRBV29-1 and J is TRBJ2-7, with 16 positions matching TRBD2. Germline values: CDR1 SQVTM, CDR2 ANQGSEA. The CDR3 consists of 16 residues. For the CDR3, the DNA is TGCCGCGCTGGGGGACTAGCGGGAGGGGGTGCCTACGAGCAGTACTTC. The encoded protein is CRAGGLAGGGAYEQYF.

The rearrangement uses TRBV7-9 and TRBJ2-3; TRBD1 matches 10 bases. The CDR3 is 19 residues long. Germline CDR1 and CDR2: SEHNR and FQNEAQ (reference sequence). V was clipped by 1 base and J by 4 bases; unmatched bases: 14. CDR3 nucleotide sequence: TGTGCCAGCAGCTTAGGATTTGGGGGACAGGGGATACCCCCAGATACGCAGTATTTT. Protein: CASSLGFGGQGIPPDTQYF.

The chain links TRBV4-3 to TRBJ1-2, with D uncertain. The CDR3 contains 13 residues. Deletions cut 0 bases from V and 7 bases from J, with 9 bases between. CDR1 is LGHNA and CDR2 is YSLEER in the germline V gene. Written as DNA, the CDR3 is TGCGCCAGCAGCCAAGATCTGGGGTTTGGCTACACCTTC. This sequence encodes CASSQDLGFGYTF.

This clone came up once. The chain links TRBV6-1 to TRBJ2-7; D unclear. CDR3 size: 15 residues. V lost 1 base to trimming and J lost 2 bases, with 12 bases between them. Germline V lookup: CDR1 MNHNS, CDR2 SASEGT. This chain's CDR3 is CASSEETVATYEQYF. Written as DNA, the CDR3 is TGTGCCAGCAGTGAAGAAACGGTCGCTACCTACGAGCAGTACTTC.

In this sample, this clone turned up a few times. The chain joins TRBV19 to TRBJ2-3, with a weak D call TRBD2 (5 bases). The CDR3 extends over 15 amino acids. V lost 5 bases to trimming and J lost 1 base, with 13 bases between them. Germline assignment: CDR1 LNHDA and CDR2 SQIVND (reference sequence). The CDR3 region is CASSPSWRGTDTQYF. CDR3 nucleotide sequence: TGTGCCAGTAGTCCCTCCTGGCGGGGCACAGATACGCAGTATTTT.

The chain is built from TRBV27 and TRBJ1-2; 8 bases are shared with TRBD1. Germline V gives CDR1 MNHEY, CDR2 SMNVEV (reference sequence). The V and J ends lost 5 bases and 4 bases, in that order; junction bases with no gene match: 9. The CDR3 is 15 residues long. CDR3 DNA sequence: TGTGCCAGCAGTATTAGGGGACAGGATCTCTATGGCTACACCTTC. Translating it yields CASSIRGQDLYGYTF.

This chain connects TRBV11-2 to TRBJ2-7; D might be TRBD1 or TRBD2, each matching 5 bases. The CDR3 totals 14 residues. Germline CDR1 SGHAT, CDR2 FQNNGV. With 4 bases removed from V and 4 bases from J, the gap between germline ends came to 14 bases. The CDR3, as DNA: TGTGCCAGCAGCTCGCTAAAGTGGGGGTACGAGCAGTACTTC. Protein product: CASSSLKWGYEQYF. Complete variable domain (other parts from reference TRBV11-2 and TRBJ2-7): EAGVAQSPRYKIIEKRQSVAFWCNPISGHATLYWYQQILGQGPKLLIQFQNNGVVDDSQLPKDRFSAERLKGVDSTLKIQPAKLEDSAVYLCASSSLKWGYEQYFGPGTRLTVT.

V gene TRBV28 combines with J gene TRBJ2-7, with a tentative D call TRBD2 (6 bases). Germline CDR1 and CDR2: MDHEN and SYDVKM. Trimming stripped 5 bases from V and 2 bases from J, with 13 bases between. This CDR3 has 14 amino acids. The CDR3 here is CASSLPSAAYEQYF. DNA for the CDR3: TGTGCCAGCAGTCTTCCTAGCGCCGCCTACGAGCAGTACTTC.

The J gene is TRBJ2-3, the V gene TRBV11-1; 7 bases agree with TRBD1. The V gene's germline CDR1 is SGHAT and CDR2 FQDESV (reference sequence). This CDR3 has 13 residues. V gave up 5 bases and J gave up 4 bases; unmatched junction bases: 3. The CDR3 sequence is CASSPGTADTQYF. DNA of the CDR3: TGTGCCAGCAGCCCCGGGACAGCAGATACGCAGTATTTT. The full variable domain, in which reference TRBV11-1 and TRBJ2-3 provide the parts outside the CDR3, is EAEVAQSPRYKITEKSQAVAFWCDPISGHATLYWYRQILGQGPELLVQFQDESVVDDSQLPKDRFSAERLKGVDSTLKIQPAELGDSAMYLCASSPGTADTQYFGPGTRLTVL.

The chain employs TRBV27 and TRBJ2-1; D call uncertain. The CDR3 loop spans 14 amino acids. CDR1 and CDR2 from the germline V gene are MNHEY and SMNVEV (reference sequence). V shed 1 base and J shed 2 bases, with 6 bases lying between them. As DNA, the CDR3 is TGTGCCAGCAGTTTATACGGCCCCTACAATGAGCAGTTCTTC. Translated, it gives CASSLYGPYNEQFF.

The chain is built from TRBV2 and TRBJ2-5; either TRBD1 or TRBD2 may fit D (5 bases each). The CDR3 runs to 12 residues. The germline CDR1 and CDR2 sequences are SNHLY and FYNNEI. V dropped 8 bases and J dropped 7 bases, with 14 bases sitting between them. The CDR3 protein is CASAGLGVTQYF. CDR3 DNA sequence: TGTGCCAGCGCCGGACTGGGGGTGACCCAGTACTTC.

The chain uses TRBV28 and TRBJ1-2; 9 nucleotides agree with TRBD1. The CDR3 covers 14 residues. V gave up 2 bases and J gave up 8 bases; unmatched junction bases: 6. In germline, CDR1 is MDHEN, CDR2 SYDVKM. CDR3 nucleotides: TGTGCCAGCAGTTTACGGGGACAGGGTAACGGCTACACCTTC. Encoded protein: CASSLRGQGNGYTF.

The V gene is TRBV5-5, the J gene TRBJ2-3, with D possibly TRBD1 on 6 matching bases. Germline-derived CDR1 and CDR2 are SGHKS and YYEKEE (reference sequence). Trimming took 0 bases from V and 3 from J, leaving 17 bases between them. The CDR3 is 17 residues long. In DNA form, the CDR3 reads TGTGCCAGCAGCTTGGTTGGGGCAGGGGCGCTGACAGATACGCAGTATTTT. It codes for CASSLVGAGALTDTQYF.

The rearrangement joins TRBV19 to TRBJ1-5; no reliable D call. The CDR3 runs to 14 residues. Between the trimmed V and J ends, which lost 5 bases and 0 bases, there was a span of 8 bases. Germline V gene sequence: CDR1 LNHDA, CDR2 SQIVND (reference sequence). This CDR3 reads CASSRVHSNQPQHF. The CDR3 DNA sequence: TGTGCCAGTAGTCGAGTACATAGCAATCAGCCCCAGCATTTT.

The CDR3: CATSLRTSGVYNEQFF. The CDR3 DNA reads TGTGCCACCTCACTCCGGACTAGCGGAGTCTACAATGAGCAGTTCTTC. This chain uses TRBV19 with TRBJ2-1; 10 nucleotides agree with TRBD2. Germline V gives CDR1 LNHDA, CDR2 SQIVND (reference sequence). The CDR3 runs 16 residues. With 10 bases clipped from V and 3 bases from J, the junction kept 12 bases outside the gene matches. Full variable domain (remainder filled in from reference TRBV19 and TRBJ2-1): DGGITQSPKYLFRKEGQNVTLSCEQNLNHDAMYWYRQDPGQGLRLIYYSQIVNDFQKGDIAEGYSVSREKKESFPLTVTSAQKNPTAFYLCATSLRTSGVYNEQFFGPGTRLTVL.

The J gene is TRBJ2-7, the V gene TRBV5-5, with D possibly being TRBD2 (6 bases). Looked up from germline, CDR1 is SGHKS and CDR2 is YYEKEE (reference sequence). V was cut by 2 bases and J by 0 bases, with 15 bases left in between. CDR3 length equals 16 residues. The CDR3 region is CASSFHLFGSSYEQYF. CDR3 DNA: TGTGCCAGCAGCTTCCACCTGTTCGGGAGCTCCTACGAGCAGTACTTC. Full variable domain (rest looked up from reference TRBV5-5 and TRBJ2-7): DAGVTQSPTHLIKTRGQQVTLRCSPISGHKSVSWYQQVLGQGPQFIFQYYEKEERGRGNFPDRFSARQFPNYSSELNVNALLLGDSALYLCASSFHLFGSSYEQYFGPGTRLTVT.

The chain is built from TRBV2 and TRBJ2-7; tentatively, D is TRBD1 (6 bases). With 7 bases removed from V and 1 base from J, the gap between germline ends came to 14 bases. The germline V gene encodes CDR1 SNHLY and CDR2 FYNNEI. The CDR3 is 14 amino acids. CDR3 nucleotides: TGTGCCAGCACCCCACAGGGTGGGTCCTACGAGCAGTACTTC. It yields the protein CASTPQGGSYEQYF. Supplemented by reference TRBV2 and TRBJ2-7, the full variable domain reads EPEVTQTPSHQVTQMGQEVILRCVPISNHLYFYWYRQILGQKVEFLVSFYNNEISEKSEIFDDQFSVERPDGSNFTLKIRSTKLEDSAMYFCASTPQGGSYEQYFGPGTRLTVT.

The rearrangement uses TRBV7-2 and TRBJ2-7; 9 bases match TRBD2. Germline CDR1 is SGHTA and CDR2 is FQGNSA. V shed 4 bases and J 5 bases; nucleotides not matched to a gene: 6. This CDR3 spans 14 amino acids. The CDR3 nucleotides are TGTGCCAGCAGCTCGGGACTAGCTTTCAACGAGCAGTACTTC. This gives the protein CASSSGLAFNEQYF.

V gene TRBV2 combines with J gene TRBJ2-5; the match to TRBD1 covers 8 bases. V shed 4 bases, J shed 5 bases, and the junction held 6 bases outside the gene matches. Germline V gives CDR1 SNHLY, CDR2 FYNNEI. This CDR3 spans 14 amino acids. The CDR3 region is CASSVDRGEETQYF. The CDR3 region has the DNA TGTGCCAGCAGTGTAGACAGGGGCGAGGAGACCCAGTACTTC.

DNA for the CDR3: TGTGCCAGCATATTTGGGGACAACTTGTGGACAGATACGCAGTATTTT. This sequence encodes CASIFGDNLWTDTQYF. The chain couples TRBV6-4 to TRBJ2-3; perhaps TRBD1 as D (6 bases). Trimming cost V 7 bases and J 3 bases, with 20 bases left between them. The CDR3 loop spans 16 amino acids. Germline V gene sequence: CDR1 MRHNA, CDR2 SNTAGT.

The rearrangement joins TRBV5-6 to TRBJ2-7; D ambiguous. There are 12 residues in the CDR3. In germline, CDR1 is SGHDT, CDR2 YYEEEE. V lost 4 bases and J 4 bases, leaving 9 bases between the germline ends. The CDR3, as DNA: TGTGCCAGCAGCCCCGGTCGGTACGAGCAGTACTTC. Amino acid sequence: CASSPGRYEQYF. The full variable domain, with the rest looked up from reference TRBV5-6 and TRBJ2-7, is DAGVTQSPTHLIKTRGQQVTLRCSPKSGHDTVSWYQQALGQGPQFIFQYYEEEERQRGNFPDRFSGHQFPNYSSELNVNALLLGDSALYLCASSPGRYEQYFGPGTRLTVT.

This clone was counted between two and nine times. This chain uses TRBV5-6 with TRBJ2-7; 9 nucleotides line up with TRBD1. Germline V CDR1 and CDR2: SGHDT, YYEEEE. The CDR3 has 16 amino acids. V shed 4 bases, J shed 5 bases, and the junction held 13 bases outside the gene matches. The CDR3 DNA reads as TGTGCCAGCAGCCCGCAATACAGGGGGCGCCTCCACGAGCAGTACTTC. Translation: CASSPQYRGRLHEQYF. Full variable domain (outside the CDR3, taken from reference TRBV5-6 and TRBJ2-7): DAGVTQSPTHLIKTRGQQVTLRCSPKSGHDTVSWYQQALGQGPQFIFQYYEEEERQRGNFPDRFSGHQFPNYSSELNVNALLLGDSALYLCASSPQYRGRLHEQYFGPGTRLTVT.